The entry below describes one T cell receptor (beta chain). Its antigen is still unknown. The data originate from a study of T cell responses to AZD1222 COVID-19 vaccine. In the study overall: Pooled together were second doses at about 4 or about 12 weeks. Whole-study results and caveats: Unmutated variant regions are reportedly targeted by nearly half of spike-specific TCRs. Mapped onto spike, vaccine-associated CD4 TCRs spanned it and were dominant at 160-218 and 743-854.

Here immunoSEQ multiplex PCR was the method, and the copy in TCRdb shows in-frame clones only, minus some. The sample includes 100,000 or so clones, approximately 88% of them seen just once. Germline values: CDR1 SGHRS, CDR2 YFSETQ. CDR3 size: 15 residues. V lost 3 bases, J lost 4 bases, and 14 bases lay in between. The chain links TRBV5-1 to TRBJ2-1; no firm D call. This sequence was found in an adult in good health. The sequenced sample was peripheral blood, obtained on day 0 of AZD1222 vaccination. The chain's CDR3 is CASSWSLGKYNEQFF. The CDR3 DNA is TGCGCCAGCAGCTGGTCTTTGGGAAAATACAATGAGCAGTTCTTC.